This T cell receptor beta chain emerged from a study of blood T cell repertoires in COVID-19. As originally analysed: Amplification from reference gene primers served as the basis for estimated nucleated cell counts. Sequencing used immunoSEQ multiplex PCR; TCRdb keeps in-frame clones, though not all of them. V, J and clone size are those of that table, while D and trimming were read from the DNA. This table has about 370,000 clones, 80% to 90% appearing once. Across about two dozen US areas, participants ranged in age from about 18 to 100 years. The study assigned cohorts using participant-reported clinical history. V trimming: 4 bases; J trimming: 1 base; junction bases outside the gene matches: 4. CDR1 is SGDLS and CDR2 is YYNGEE in the germline V gene. The CDR3 sequence is 15 residues long.

Specimen: PBMCs or T cells enriched from blood (not recorded which). J is TRBJ2-2 and V is TRBV9, with 7 bases identical to TRBD2. The sequence was obtained from a man between 18 and 35 years old who had recovered from COVID-19. In DNA form, the CDR3 reads TGTGCCAGCAGCCGGGGGGTGGGGAACACCGGGGAGCTGTTTTTT. Its protein is CASSRGVGNTGELFF.